This T cell receptor (beta chain) was obtained from a study of vaccination effects on CD4 cells after COVID-19. Overall study: Convalescent patients (three in total) were sampled early and late after vaccination. Post-vaccine samples followed the second dose by a median of 72 days. Culturing of 2 million to 2.5 million PBMC per well took place with around 9 IU/ml IL-2 and about 9.3 ug/ml peptides. General observations from the study: Late after vaccination, infection- and vaccine-induced clones showed marked clonal contraction.

The culture ran for 10 days, and then CD4+ T cells were isolated. It was between March and December 2020 that the person had a SARS-CoV-2 infection confirmed by PCR. Everyone in the study got two shots of either the BNT162b2 or mRNA-1273 vaccine. In germline, CDR1 is LGHDT, CDR2 YNNKEL (reference sequence). Trimming stripped 0 bases from V and 2 bases from J, with 10 bases between. The length of the CDR3 is 15 residues. TCRdb keeps only in-frame clones here, not all; method: immunoSEQ multiplex PCR. The sample has roughly 51,000 clones; around three quarters are singletons. Remarks on this clone: Its antigen is as yet unknown.

This sequence was found in a human donor who had a prior SARS-CoV-2 infection. This rearrangement joins TRBV3-1 (or the pseudogene TRBV3-2) to TRBJ1-1; D gene ambiguous. Sequences were derived from CD4+ T cells from PBMCs cultured without peptide, sampled after COVID-19 vaccination. The CDR3 is CASSQDLAGNTEAFF. Written as DNA, the CDR3 is TGTGCCAGCAGCCAAGATCTGGCGGGCAACACTGAAGCTTTCTTT.